This passage covers 26 T cell receptor beta chains from one sample sequenced in a study of CD8+ T cells in alopecia areata (dated by TCRdb to 2017 to 2018). The method behind the library was the immunoSEQ multiplex PCR assay. RNA was extracted from all samples and reverse transcribed into cDNA, which served as template for TCR sequencing. The table was pulled from immuneACCESS by TCRdb, which kept in-frame rearrangements only. Such tables lose some clones; where checked, under half of the loss comes from unresolved V genes, and the rest has no known cause. Recorded for this sample are some 180,000 clones; around three fifths of them occurred a single time. The ten largest clonotypes hold roughly 5.3% of the sample. Input material: CD8+ T cells sorted from blood. The receptors originated from a human donor in good health.

With respect to this clone: This may arise from a read error, as a much more abundant clone is one base away. The chain carries TRBV6-5 and TRBJ2-2; D is undetermined. Germline CDR1 and CDR2: MNHEY and SVGAGI. This CDR3 is built from 13 residues. Trimming removed 5 bases at V and 0 bases at J, with 4 bases between. The chain's CDR3 is CASSDPNTGELFF. The CDR3 DNA reads TGTGCCAGCAGTGACCCGAACACCGGGGAGCTGTTTTTT.

A remark on this clone: This sample also contains other DNA sequences that code for the same CDR3. The chain couples TRBV27 to TRBJ1-6; no firm D call. V was pared by 0 bases and J by 9 bases, with 6 bases between. Germline V lookup: CDR1 MNHEY, CDR2 SMNVEV (reference sequence). This CDR3 region has 13 residues. CDR3 nucleotides: TGTGCCAGCAGTTTATCGCGAGGTTCACCCCTCCACTTT. Its protein is CASSLSRGSPLHF.

Points on this clone: Other DNA sequences in the same sample also yield this CDR3. V and J are TRBV2 and TRBJ2-7, with D possibly being TRBD1 (5 bases). Between the trimmed V and J ends, which lost 3 bases and 4 bases, there was a span of 7 bases. This CDR3 spans 12 amino acids. Per germline, CDR1 SNHLY and CDR2 FYNNEI. CDR3 DNA: TGTGCCAGCAGTGACAGGGCGTACGAGCAGTACTTC. It translates to CASSDRAYEQYF.

V and J are TRBV19 and TRBJ1-1; no clear D gene. CDR3 length: 12 amino acids. From germline, CDR1 is LNHDA and CDR2 SQIVND (reference sequence). Trimming removed 5 bases from V and 0 bases from J, with 4 bases in between. The CDR3 region is CASSLVNTEAFF. The CDR3 DNA sequence: TGTGCCAGTAGTCTCGTGAACACTGAAGCTTTCTTT.

The chain has TRBV4-2 and TRBJ2-3; D is possibly TRBD2 (6 bases). CDR3 size: 14 residues. Germline V gene data show CDR1 as LGHNA and CDR2 as YNFKEQ. V was clipped by 1 base and J by 1 base, with 6 bases between them. CDR3 sequence: CASSQGGGTDTQYF. DNA for the CDR3: TGTGCCAGCAGCCAAGGGGGGGGCACAGATACGCAGTATTTT.

J is TRBJ2-3 and V is TRBV5-4; the D is unclear. Per the germline V gene, CDR1 is SGHNT and CDR2 is YYREEE (reference sequence). The V end lost 0 bases, the J end lost 5 bases, and 4 bases lay between the germline ends. This CDR3 is built from 12 residues. This CDR3 reads CASSLEEDTQYF. The CDR3 DNA reads TGTGCCAGCAGCTTGGAAGAAGATACGCAGTATTTT.

The rearrangement joins TRBV27 to TRBJ2-7, with 9 bases fitting TRBD1. Germline trimming cut 5 bases from V and 6 bases from J; bases unmatched to any gene: 5. This CDR3 has 13 amino acids. Germline CDR1 reads MNHEY; CDR2 reads SMNVEV (reference sequence). CDR3 nucleotides: TGTGCCAGCAGTACGGCACAGGGGGCCGAGCAGTACTTC. It encodes CASSTAQGAEQYF.

This clone appeared a single time. V is TRBV27 and J is TRBJ1-2; 10 nucleotides agree with TRBD1. This CDR3 has 13 residues. Germline CDR1 and CDR2: MNHEY and SMNVEV (reference sequence). Trimming at V came to 6 bases and at J to 4 bases, leaving 2 bases not matched to a gene. The chain's CDR3 is CASRGTGVYGYTF. The CDR3 DNA follows: TGTGCCAGCAGGGGGACAGGGGTCTATGGCTACACCTTC.

The chain couples TRBV7-6 to TRBJ2-5; D gene uncertain. The CDR3 sequence is 11 residues long. Germline V lookup: CDR1 SGHVS, CDR2 FNYEAQ. V lost 4 bases and J lost 11, with 11 bases in between. CDR3 sequence reads: CASSSPLGQYF. CDR3 nucleotide sequence: TGTGCCAGCAGCTCCCCGTTGGGGCAGTACTTC.

This clone has only one observation. The chain is built from TRBV2 and TRBJ1-4; D uncertain. This CDR3 region has 13 residues. The V end was cut by 7 bases, the J end by 0 bases, with 6 bases between. Germline CDR1 is SNHLY and CDR2 is FYNNEI. This CDR3 reads CASKGSTNEKLFF. For the CDR3, the DNA is TGTGCCAGCAAGGGATCAACTAATGAAAAACTGTTTTTT.

This rearrangement joins TRBV7-8 to TRBJ2-7; 8 nucleotides agree with TRBD2. Germline V lookup: CDR1 SGHVS, CDR2 FQNEAQ. The CDR3 spans 14 residues. V shed 5 bases and J 5 bases; nucleotides not matched to a gene: 8. The chain's CDR3 is CASSPNPGGNEQYF. CDR3 in DNA: TGTGCCAGCAGCCCGAATCCGGGAGGGAACGAGCAGTACTTC.

The table lists this clone with a few counts. The V call is TRBV12-5, the J call TRBJ2-7, with a tentative D call TRBD1 (5 bases). Germline CDR1 reads LGHNT; CDR2 reads FRNRAP. This CDR3 is built from 16 residues. The V end lost 5 bases, the J end lost 4 bases, and 21 bases lay between the germline ends. CDR3 DNA: TGTGCTAGTGGTCCTAAACAGGATTGGCGGTCGTACGAGCAGTACTTC. It codes for CASGPKQDWRSYEQYF.

A few counts support this clone. The V and J genes are TRBV29-1 and TRBJ2-7, with 7 bases lining up with TRBD1. The germline gives CDR1 SQVTM, CDR2 ANQGSEA. V shed 0 bases and J 3 bases; nucleotides not matched to a gene: 5. The CDR3 spans 14 residues. The CDR3 protein is CSVEDRRQGYEQYF. The CDR3, as DNA: TGCAGCGTTGAAGATAGGAGACAGGGCTACGAGCAGTACTTC.

The chain joins TRBV30 to TRBJ2-1, with 8 bases lining up with TRBD2. Germline values: CDR1 GTSNPN, CDR2 SVGIG (reference sequence). The CDR3 contains 15 residues. Trimming at V came to 0 bases and at J to 7 bases, leaving 8 bases not matched to a gene. As DNA, the CDR3 is TGTGCCTGGAGTGTACTGGCCGGGGGGGCGAATGAGCAGTTCTTC. This codes for CAWSVLAGGANEQFF.

This clone was seen more than once but under ten times. The rearrangement uses TRBV5-8 and TRBJ1-2, with TRBD1 as a possible D gene (5 bases). The CDR3 contains 14 residues. In germline, CDR1 is SGHTS, CDR2 YDEGEE. V lost 1 base and J 1 base, leaving 8 bases between the germline ends. The CDR3 reads CASSLWGLNYGYTF. CDR3 nucleotides: TGTGCCAGCAGCTTGTGGGGACTTAACTATGGCTACACCTTC.

The genes are TRBV15 and TRBJ1-1; the D gene is possibly TRBD1 (5 bases). The germline V and J ends were trimmed by 7 bases and 3 bases, with 12 bases remaining between them. This CDR3 has 13 residues. The germline gives CDR1 LNHNV, CDR2 YYDKDF (reference sequence). The CDR3 here is CATKTAIHTEAFF. CDR3 sequence (DNA): TGTGCCACCAAGACAGCTATTCACACTGAAGCTTTCTTT.

This clone occurred once. This chain uses TRBV29-1 with TRBJ1-1, with a possible D match to TRBD1 (6 bases). Germline assignment: CDR1 SQVTM and CDR2 ANQGSEA. Trimming removed 5 bases at V and 1 base at J, with 14 bases between. This CDR3 spans 14 amino acids. The CDR3 region is CSVFSGAGNTEAFF. For the CDR3, the DNA is TGCAGCGTTTTTTCGGGGGCAGGGAACACTGAAGCTTTCTTT.

This rearrangement joins TRBV5-6 to TRBJ1-2; tentative D call: TRBD1 (5 bases). CDR3 size: 13 residues. V lost 0 bases and J lost 7, with 10 bases in between. Germline loops: CDR1 SGHDT, CDR2 YYEEEE. The CDR3 reads CASSLAQGGGYTF. The CDR3 DNA sequence: TGTGCCAGCAGCTTGGCCCAGGGAGGTGGCTACACCTTC.

This clone was recorded only once. The J gene is TRBJ2-5, the V gene TRBV9; D possibly corresponds to TRBD2 (5 bases). The CDR3 consists of 14 residues. V gave up 3 bases and J gave up 3 bases, with 12 bases separating them. Germline assignment: CDR1 SGDLS and CDR2 YYNGEE. The CDR3 is CASSASTGKETQYF. Written as DNA, the CDR3 is TGTGCCAGCAGCGCTTCGACCGGGAAAGAGACCCAGTACTTC. The entire variable domain, with the rest obtained from reference TRBV9 and TRBJ2-5, is as follows: DSGVTQTPKHLITATGQRVTLRCSPRSGDLSVYWYQQSLDQGLQFLIQYYNGEERAKGNILERFSAQQFPDLHSELNLSSLELGDSALYFCASSASTGKETQYFGPGTRLLVL.

The V gene is TRBV29-1, the J gene TRBJ2-6, with TRBD1 matching over 11 bases. Per the germline V gene, CDR1 is SQVTM and CDR2 is ANQGSEA. With 6 bases clipped from V and 0 bases from J, the junction kept 4 bases outside the gene matches. The CDR3 spans 16 residues. The CDR3 nucleotides read TGCAGCGTGACCGGGACAGGGGGCTCTGGGGCCAACGTCCTGACTTTC. Protein: CSVTGTGGSGANVLTF.

This clone was detected only a few times. The gene calls are TRBV29-1 and TRBJ2-7; no clear D gene. The CDR3 runs to 12 residues. Deletions cut 7 bases from V and 3 bases from J, with 13 bases between. Germline CDR1 is SQVTM and CDR2 is ANQGSEA. The CDR3 protein is CSAWITGYEQYF. CDR3 in DNA: TGCAGCGCCTGGATAACGGGCTACGAGCAGTACTTC.

This chain joins TRBV5-6 and TRBJ1-2, with D unresolved. The germline V gene encodes CDR1 SGHDT and CDR2 YYEEEE. The CDR3 sequence is 13 residues long. Trimming removed 0 bases from V and 3 bases from J, with 6 bases in between. This CDR3 is CASSLDTDYGYTF. The CDR3 coding sequence is TGTGCCAGCAGCTTGGACACCGACTATGGCTACACCTTC.

This rearrangement joins TRBV6-6 to TRBJ1-1; D gene ambiguous. Germline CDR1 MNHNY, CDR2 SVGAGI (reference sequence). The CDR3 loop spans 13 amino acids. Deletions cut 4 bases from V and 1 base from J, with 7 bases between. CDR3 in DNA: TGTGCCAGCAGTTGGGTCCCGAACACTGAAGCTTTCTTT. Its translation is CASSWVPNTEAFF.

CDR3 sequence: CASGPPLHF. The CDR3 region has the DNA TGTGCCAGCGGACCACCCCTCCACTTT. This chain uses TRBV14 with TRBJ1-6; no reliable D call. Trimming removed 8 bases at V and 11 bases at J, with 4 bases between. CDR3 size: 9 residues. Germline V gene data show CDR1 as SGHDN and CDR2 as FVKESK.

The chain employs TRBV25-1 and TRBJ2-3; 8 bases are a match to TRBD2. Germline lookup yields CDR1 MGHDK and CDR2 SYGVNS. CDR3 length: 16 amino acids. Unmatched junction bases numbered 10, after V lost 2 bases and J lost 6 bases. DNA of the CDR3: TGTGCCAGCAGTGAAGCGGGGGGCCGAAAGGCTGATACGCAGTATTTT. Its protein product is CASSEAGGRKADTQYF.

V is TRBV7-8 and J is TRBJ1-1; D unresolved. V lost 4 bases, J lost 1 base, and 13 bases lay in between. This CDR3 has 15 residues. The V gene's germline CDR1 is SGHVS and CDR2 FQNEAQ. CDR3 sequence: CASSSPAGQNTEAFF. The CDR3 region has the DNA TGTGCCAGCAGCTCCCCCGCGGGTCAGAACACTGAAGCTTTCTTT.